The source of this TCR beta chain is a study of blood T cell repertoires in COVID-19. The overall study: Samples of COVID-19 (acute and convalescent) were obtained from the United States, Italy and Spain. Nucleic acid was either cDNA or gDNA, and it came from T cells, B-cell-depleted T cells, or PBMCs.

As originally analysed: Amplification with reference gene primers provided the estimates of nucleated cell counts. Sequenced by immunoSEQ multiplex PCR; TCRdb stores in-frame clones only, minus some. The DNA was the basis for D and trimming; V, J and clone size are from that table. The table shows about 190,000 clones, with 80% occurring only once. The trim removed 3 bases at V and 8 bases at J, leaving 8 bases unmatched. The CDR3 runs to 14 residues. Germline V gives CDR1 SGDLS, CDR2 YYNGEE. The TCR comes from a man in his 60s with acute or convalescent COVID-19. The specimen was peripheral blood. The rearrangement joins TRBV9 to TRBJ1-1, with 9 bases fitting TRBD1. The CDR3 DNA follows: TGTGCCAGCAGCGCACTACAGGGGGCGACGGAAGCTTTCTTT. It specifies CASSALQGATEAFF.